This T cell receptor (beta chain) originates from a study of shared clonotypes between healthy human individuals. Only one count was recorded for this clone. The CDR3 is 14 amino acids. Trimming removed 6 bases at V and 7 bases at J, with 17 bases between. Per germline, CDR1 ENHRY and CDR2 SYGVKD. Using immunoSEQ multiplex PCR, the repertoire was profiled, and TCRdb retains in-frame clones only, with some absent. This sample has just over 2,000,000 clones, with 85% to 95% found just once. Sequencing was performed on naive CD4+ T cells sorted from blood. Specified subset: CD45RA+ positively selected. This receptor was obtained from a young man in good health. The V and J genes are TRBV10-3 and TRBJ2-3, with D perhaps matching TRBD1 or TRBD2 (5 bases each). CDR3 sequence: CAISDGTAFNTQYF. In DNA, the CDR3 is TGTGCCATCAGCGACGGGACGGCTTTTAATACGCAGTATTTT.